One T cell receptor beta chain is described in this entry. Its specificity is unknown. These data belong to a study of T cell responses to AZD1222 COVID-19 vaccine. Study-level results: No repertoire was sampled before or during the peak T cell response, only after it. Regions 160-218 and 743-854 held dominance among vaccine-associated CD4 TCRs, which spanned spike.

V was pared by 2 bases and J by 9 bases, with 8 bases of the junction left unmatched. This CDR3 is built from 15 residues. Germline CDR1 and CDR2: MDHEN and SYDVKM. Profiling relied on immunoSEQ multiplex PCR, and the TCRdb table lists in-frame clones only, not all of them. Here the sample spans 50,000 to 85,000 clones, about four fifths being singletons. The chain carries TRBV28 and TRBJ2-2; 8 bases agree with TRBD2. This TCR derives from an adult in good health. Sequenced material: peripheral blood, taken on day 0 of MenACWY control vaccination. The CDR3 DNA is TGTGCCAGCAGTTTAGGGCGGGAGGTTCCGAGGGAGCTGTTTTTT. It encodes CASSLGREVPRELFF.